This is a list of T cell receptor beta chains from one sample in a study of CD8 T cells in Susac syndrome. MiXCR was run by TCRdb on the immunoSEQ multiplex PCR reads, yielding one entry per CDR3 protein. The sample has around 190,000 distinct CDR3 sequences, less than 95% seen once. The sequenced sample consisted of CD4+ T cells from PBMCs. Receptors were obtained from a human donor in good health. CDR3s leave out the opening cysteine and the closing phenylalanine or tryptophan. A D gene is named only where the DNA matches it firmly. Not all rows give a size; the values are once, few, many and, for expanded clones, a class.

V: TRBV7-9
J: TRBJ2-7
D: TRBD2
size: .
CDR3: ASSLGSSGISYEQY

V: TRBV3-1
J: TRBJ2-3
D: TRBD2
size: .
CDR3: ASSRGSGRDTQY

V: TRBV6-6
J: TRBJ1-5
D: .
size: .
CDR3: ASSHFNQPQH

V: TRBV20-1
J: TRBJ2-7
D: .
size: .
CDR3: SARPAAGPSYEQY

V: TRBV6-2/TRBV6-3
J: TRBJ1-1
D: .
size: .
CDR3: ASSRQANTEAF

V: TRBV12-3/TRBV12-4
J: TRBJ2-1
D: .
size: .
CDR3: ASSLETPEQF

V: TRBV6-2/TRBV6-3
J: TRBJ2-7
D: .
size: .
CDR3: ASSYSGQLSYEQY

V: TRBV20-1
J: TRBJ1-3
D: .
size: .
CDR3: SGLGGNGNTIY

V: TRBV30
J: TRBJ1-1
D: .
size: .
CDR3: AWSRGGASEAF

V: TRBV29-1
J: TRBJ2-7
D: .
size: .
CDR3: SVVEVYEQY

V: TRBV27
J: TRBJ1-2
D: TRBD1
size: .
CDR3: ASSSGQGFGYT

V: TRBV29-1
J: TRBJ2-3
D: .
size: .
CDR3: SGTAGPSTDTQY

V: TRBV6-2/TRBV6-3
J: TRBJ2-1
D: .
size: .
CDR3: ASSYGSGSYNEQF

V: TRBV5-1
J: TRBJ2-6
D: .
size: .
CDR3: ASSTDFSGANVLT

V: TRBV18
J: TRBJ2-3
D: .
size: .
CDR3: ASSSLPGTDTQY

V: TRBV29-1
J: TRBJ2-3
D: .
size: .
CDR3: SVKGDINGPTDTQY

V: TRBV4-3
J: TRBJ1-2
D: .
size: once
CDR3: ASSQESPFGYT

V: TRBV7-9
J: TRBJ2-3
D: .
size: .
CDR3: ASSLSYTDTQY

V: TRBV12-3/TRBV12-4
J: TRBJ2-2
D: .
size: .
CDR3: ASARTGELF

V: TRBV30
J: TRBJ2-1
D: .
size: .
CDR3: AWSGPGLSVNEQF

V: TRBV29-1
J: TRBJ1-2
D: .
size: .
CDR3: SVAGTYGYT

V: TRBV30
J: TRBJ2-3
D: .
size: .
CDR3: AWAPGTDTQY

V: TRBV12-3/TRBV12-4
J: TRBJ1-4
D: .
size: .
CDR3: ASSFSGTEKLF

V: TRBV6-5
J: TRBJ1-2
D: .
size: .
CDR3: ASREPGRMEGYT

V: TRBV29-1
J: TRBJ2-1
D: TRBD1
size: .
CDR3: SVGAARDRSYNEQF

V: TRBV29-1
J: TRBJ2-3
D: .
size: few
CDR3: SVGGKYTDTQY

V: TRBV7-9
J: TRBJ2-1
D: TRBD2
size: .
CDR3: ASSPGLAGLNEQF

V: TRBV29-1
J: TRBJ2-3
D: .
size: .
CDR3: SVGADGTDTQY

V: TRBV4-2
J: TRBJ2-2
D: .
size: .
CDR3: ASSQQGLDTGELF

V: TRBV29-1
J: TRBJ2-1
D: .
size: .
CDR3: SVVYGLENEQF

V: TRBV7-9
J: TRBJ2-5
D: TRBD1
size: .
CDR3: ASSIHGTGDDGETQY

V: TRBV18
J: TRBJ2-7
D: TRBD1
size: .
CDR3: ASSPPVGTGTYEQY

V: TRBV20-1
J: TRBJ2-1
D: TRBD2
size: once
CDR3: SAMTSGRVHEQF

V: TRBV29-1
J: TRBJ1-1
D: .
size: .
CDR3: SVGRTNTEAF

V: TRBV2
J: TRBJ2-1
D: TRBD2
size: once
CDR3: ASSEQSQGRAGGPGEQF

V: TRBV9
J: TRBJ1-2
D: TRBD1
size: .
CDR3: ASSAVDRGDYGYT

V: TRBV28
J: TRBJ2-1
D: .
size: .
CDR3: ASSLVPSSYNEQF

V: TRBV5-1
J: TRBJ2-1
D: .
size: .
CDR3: ASSDNLGKNEQF

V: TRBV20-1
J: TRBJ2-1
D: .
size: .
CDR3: SAGAKGIYNEQF

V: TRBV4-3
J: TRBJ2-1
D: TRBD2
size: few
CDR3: ASSQDISSGLSYNEQF

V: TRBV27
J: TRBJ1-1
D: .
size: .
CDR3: ASSLLFGEAF

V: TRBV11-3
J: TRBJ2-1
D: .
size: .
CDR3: ASSRWANNEQF

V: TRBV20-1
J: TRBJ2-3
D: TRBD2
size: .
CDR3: SVAGRADTQY

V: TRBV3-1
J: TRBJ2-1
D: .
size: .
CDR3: ASSQVPALANEQF

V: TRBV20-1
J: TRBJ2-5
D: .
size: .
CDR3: SARGVQQQETQY

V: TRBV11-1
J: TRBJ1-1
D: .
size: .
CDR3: ASSFVRNTEAF

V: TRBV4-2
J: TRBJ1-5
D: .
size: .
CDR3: ASSQQEASNQPQH

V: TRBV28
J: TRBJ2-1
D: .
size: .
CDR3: ASSNYRSPRNEQF